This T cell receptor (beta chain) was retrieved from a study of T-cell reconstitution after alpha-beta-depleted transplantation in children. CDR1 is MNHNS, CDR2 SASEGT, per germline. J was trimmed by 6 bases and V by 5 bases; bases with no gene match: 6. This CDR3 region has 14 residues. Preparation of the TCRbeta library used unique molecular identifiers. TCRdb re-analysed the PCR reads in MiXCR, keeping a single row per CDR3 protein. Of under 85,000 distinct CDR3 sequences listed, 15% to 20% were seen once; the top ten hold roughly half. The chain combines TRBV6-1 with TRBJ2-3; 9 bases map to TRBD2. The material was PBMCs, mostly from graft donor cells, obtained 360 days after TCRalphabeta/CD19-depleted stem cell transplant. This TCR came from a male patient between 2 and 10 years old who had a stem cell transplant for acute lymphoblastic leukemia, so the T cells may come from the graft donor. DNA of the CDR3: TGTGCCAGCAGTCCCCGACTAGCGGCGGATACGCAGTATTTT. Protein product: CASSPRLAADTQYF.